These 15 T cell receptor beta chains were sequenced from one sample in a study of T cell responses to AZD1222 COVID-19 vaccine. Method: immunoSEQ multiplex PCR; TCRdb's copy keeps in-frame clones and lacks some. Among 200,000 or so clones listed, 80% to 90% were seen once. Sequenced material: peripheral blood, taken on day 0 of AZD1222 vaccination. The receptor set was obtained from an adult in good health.

This clone was seen a single time. The genes are TRBV15 and TRBJ1-2, with 7 bases aligning to TRBD1. This CDR3 spans 16 amino acids. V lost 5 bases to trimming and J lost 0 bases; unmatched junction nucleotides: 9. Looked up from germline, CDR1 is LNHNV and CDR2 is YYDKDF (reference sequence). The CDR3 loop reads CATSPRGQTTNYGYTF. DNA for the CDR3: TGTGCCACCAGCCCCAGGGGACAGACAACTAACTATGGCTACACCTTC.

The rearrangement uses TRBV4-1 and TRBJ1-1; D might be TRBD1 (5 bases). This CDR3 has 13 amino acids. CDR1 MGHRA and CDR2 YSYEKL come from the germline V gene. Trimming shortened V by 4 bases and J by 5 bases, and 11 bases separated the two germline ends. The CDR3 bases are TGCGCCAGCAGCCGATCGGGACGAACTGAAGCTTTCTTT. It codes for CASSRSGRTEAFF.

The genes are TRBV2 and TRBJ1-1; D ambiguous. Germline assignment: CDR1 SNHLY and CDR2 FYNNEI. Trimming left V 2 bases short and J 1 base short, with 8 bases between. The CDR3 extends over 14 amino acids. In DNA form, the CDR3 reads TGTGCCAGCAGTGAACGGCTCGGGAACACTGAAGCTTTCTTT. Its translation is CASSERLGNTEAFF.

The chain has TRBV11-2 and TRBJ2-7; 10 bases are a match to TRBD1. The ends lost 5 bases at V and 6 bases at J; junction bases unmatched: 10. The CDR3 loop spans 15 amino acids. Germline V gene lookup returns CDR1 SGHAT and CDR2 FQNNGV. CDR3 protein: CASSPLRDRGPEQYF. The CDR3 DNA sequence: TGTGCCAGCAGCCCATTAAGGGACAGGGGCCCCGAGCAGTACTTC.

The chain couples TRBV18 to TRBJ1-1, with D unresolved. Per the germline V gene, CDR1 is KGHSH and CDR2 is LQKENI. V dropped 3 bases and J dropped 12 bases, with 17 bases sitting between them. The CDR3 runs 13 residues. This chain's CDR3 is CASSPEEGLWSFF. CDR3 nucleotide sequence: TGTGCCAGCTCACCCGAGGAGGGTCTGTGGTCTTTCTTT.

CDR3: CASSLPAFAKPGEQETQYF. The CDR3 bases are TGTGCCAGCAGCTTACCCGCTTTTGCCAAGCCAGGGGAACAAGAGACCCAGTACTTC. The chain recombines TRBV5-4 with TRBJ2-5, with D tentatively TRBD1 (6 bases). Trimming shortened V by 2 bases and J by 2 bases, and 25 bases separated the two germline ends. CDR1 and CDR2 from the germline V gene are SGHNT and YYREEE (reference sequence). The CDR3 has 19 amino acids. Full variable domain (rest looked up from reference TRBV5-4 and TRBJ2-5): ETGVTQSPTHLIKTRGQQVTLRCSSQSGHNTVSWYQQALGQGPQFIFQYYREEENGRGNFPPRFSGLQFPNYSSELNVNALELDDSALYLCASSLPAFAKPGEQETQYFGPGTRLLVL.

This clone was counted a single time. Written as DNA, the CDR3 is TGTGCCAGCAGCCAATGGGGAGTGGGAAAACTGTTTTTT. Its translation is CASSQWGVGKLFF. V is TRBV14 and J is TRBJ1-4; D unclear. There are 13 residues in the CDR3. Trimming stripped 2 bases from V and 10 bases from J, with 11 bases between. Looked up from germline, CDR1 is SGHDN and CDR2 is FVKESK. The full variable domain, with the rest looked up from reference TRBV14 and TRBJ1-4, is EAGVTQFPSHSVIEKGQTVTLRCDPISGHDNLYWYRRVMGKEIKFLLHFVKESKQDESGMPNNRFLAERTGGTYSTLKVQPAELEDSGVYFCASSQWGVGKLFFGSGTQLSVL.

CDR3 sequence: CASSPVAGGLEQYF. In DNA form, the CDR3 reads TGTGCCAGCTCACCAGTAGCGGGGGGTCTAGAGCAGTACTTC. This chain uses TRBV18 with TRBJ2-7, with 10 bases aligning to TRBD2. Trimming removed 2 bases from V and 7 bases from J; junction bases left unmatched: 5. Germline CDR1 is KGHSH and CDR2 is LQKENI. The CDR3 has 14 amino acids.

V usage is TRBV1 and J usage is TRBJ1-6. TRBV1 is listed as a pseudogene. The CDR3 is made up of 15 amino acids. The CDR3 region has the DNA TGCACCAGCAGCCGACGGGGACCTTTTAATTCACCCCTCCACTTT. This gives the protein CTSSRRGPFNSPLHF.

J is TRBJ1-4 and V is TRBV7-8, with TRBD1 matching over 8 bases. Per the germline V gene, CDR1 is SGHVS and CDR2 is FQNEAQ. The CDR3 covers 14 residues. V was pared by 4 bases and J by 5 bases, with 3 bases of the junction left unmatched. This CDR3 reads CASSYWTGNEKLFF. The CDR3 DNA sequence: TGTGCCAGCAGCTACTGGACAGGGAATGAAAAACTGTTTTTT.

V usage is TRBV14 and J usage is TRBJ1-1; no definite D call. CDR3 length: 13 residues. With 4 bases removed from V and 7 bases from J, the gap between germline ends came to 13 bases. Looked up from germline, CDR1 is SGHDN and CDR2 is FVKESK. CDR3 DNA sequence: TGTGCCAGCAGCCTAAATCGACCGAATGAAGCTTTCTTT. It codes for CASSLNRPNEAFF.

The rearrangement joins TRBV5-4 to TRBJ1-2; the D is unclear. CDR3 length equals 13 residues. From germline, CDR1 is SGHNT and CDR2 YYREEE (reference sequence). Trimming left V 4 bases short and J 2 bases short, with 9 bases between. The CDR3 region has the DNA TGTGCCAGCAGCCCGACTAGAAACTATGGCTACACCTTC. This gives the protein CASSPTRNYGYTF.

The chain links TRBV7-2 to TRBJ2-1; D unclear. The ends were cut back, 2 bases at V and 0 bases at J, with 5 bases in the middle. In germline, CDR1 is SGHTA, CDR2 FQGNSA. This CDR3 is built from 14 residues. CDR3 sequence: CASSLMSSYNEQFF. CDR3 coding DNA: TGTGCCAGCAGCTTAATGAGCTCCTACAATGAGCAGTTCTTC. The full variable domain, completed using reference TRBV7-2 and TRBJ2-1, is GAGVSQSPSNKVTEKGKDVELRCDPISGHTALYWYRQSLGQGLEFLIYFQGNSAPDKSGLPSDRFSAERTGGSVSTLTIQRTQQEDSAVYLCASSLMSSYNEQFFGPGTRLTVL.

This clone is a singleton in its sample. The V gene is TRBV21-1, the J gene TRBJ1-2. TRBV21-1 has pseudogene status. This CDR3 has 15 amino acids. CDR3 in DNA: TGTGCCAGCAGCAAAGTTAAGGAGAATAACTATGGCTACACCTTC. Translated, it gives CASSKVKENNYGYTF.

This clone was counted only a few times. V gene TRBV5-6 combines with J gene TRBJ2-2; perhaps TRBD2 as D (5 bases). The CDR3 runs to 14 residues. Germline V gene data show CDR1 as SGHDT and CDR2 as YYEEEE. Trimming cost V 4 bases and J 6 bases, with 13 bases left between them. CDR3 nucleotides: TGTGCCAGCAGCCAGGACTTCTTTTCCGGGGAGCTGTTTTTT. Its translation is CASSQDFFSGELFF.